A selection of T cell receptor beta chains follows, all from one sample in a study of shared clonotypes between healthy human individuals. Using immunoSEQ multiplex PCR, the repertoire was profiled, and TCRdb retains in-frame clones only, with some absent. The repertoire holds 2.3 million or so clones, with just over 90% as singletons. Specimen: naive CD4+ T cells from PBMCs. These receptors all come from a man between 18 and 29 years old in good health. Some clones in this sample may be carry-over from other donors' samples. CDR3s include the opening cysteine and the closing phenylalanine or tryptophan. A D gene is named only where the DNA matches it firmly. Size values are once, few and many counts, or a class for expanded clones, and some rows have none.

clone_size j_call v_call d_call cdr3_nt cdr3_aa
NA TRBJ2-3 TRBV18 TRBD2 TGTGCCAGCTCACCACCAGGACTAGCGCGCGATACGCAGTATTTT CASSPPGLARDTQYF
NA TRBJ2-7 TRBV30 NA TGTGCCTGGAGTCAACAGTCTGGGGTCTACGAGCAGTACTTC CAWSQQSGVYEQYF
NA TRBJ2-1 TRBV18 TRBD2 TGTGCCAGCTCACCACTAGCGGGAGGAGGCGATGAGCAGTTCTTC CASSPLAGGGDEQFF
NA TRBJ1-4 TRBV5-1 NA TGCGCCAGCAGCCCCTCGGGGGCGCAGGCTGAAAAACTGTTTTTT CASSPSGAQAEKLFF
once TRBJ1-2 TRBV11-3 NA TGTGCCAGCAGCTTAGGTCCCGCTGGCCAGGGAGGTGGCTACACCTTC CASSLGPAGQGGGYTF
NA TRBJ2-1 TRBV7-2 TRBD2 TGTGCCAGCAGCCAACTAGCGGGGTCCTACAATGAGCAGTTCTTC CASSQLAGSYNEQFF
NA TRBJ2-7 TRBV11-2 NA TGTGCCAGCAGGGGACCAGGTCTCGAGCAGTACTTC CASRGPGLEQYF
NA TRBJ2-3 TRBV2 TRBD1 TGTGCCAGCAGGAGACAGGGTGGCACAGATACGCAGTATTTT CASRRQGGTDTQYF
NA TRBJ1-5 TRBV2 NA TGTGCCAGCAAGACTGTGGGGTCTTATCAGCCCCAGCATTTT CASKTVGSYQPQHF
once TRBJ1-4 TRBV9 NA TGTGCCAGCAGCAGGGGAGGTGAAAAACTGTTTTTT CASSRGGEKLFF
few TRBJ1-1 TRBV29-1 TRBD1 TGCAGCGTTCACACAGGGGGCTTCGACACTGAAGCTTTCTTT CSVHTGGFDTEAFF
NA TRBJ2-3 TRBV5-1 NA TGCGCCAGCAGCTCCCGGGTAGCGGCAGATACGCAGTATTTT CASSSRVAADTQYF
once TRBJ2-1 TRBV19 TRBD2 TGTGCCAGTAGTAGGGCTAGCGGGGGATTCCTTTACAATGAGCAGTTCTTC CASSRASGGFLYNEQFF
once TRBJ2-2 TRBV5-6 TRBD2 TGTGCCAGCAGCTTCCCCGGGACTAGTTACACCGGGGAGCTGTTTTTT CASSFPGTSYTGELFF
NA TRBJ2-3 TRBV28 NA TGTGCCAGCATGATGCGGCGAGGGCGAGGGGCAGATACGCAGTATTTT CASMMRRGRGADTQYF
NA TRBJ2-5 TRBV5-1 TRBD2 TGCGCCAGCAGCTGGGGCGGGGGACACCAAGAGACCCAGTACTTC CASSWGGGHQETQYF
NA TRBJ1-5 TRBV27 NA TGTGCCAGCAGTTTTCGCAATCAGCCCCAGCATTTT CASSFRNQPQHF
NA TRBJ1-1 TRBV28 TRBD1 TGTGCCAGCAGGGCAGCCGGGACAGCGAACACTGAAGCTTTCTTT CASRAAGTANTEAFF
NA TRBJ2-1 TRBV18 TRBD2 TGTGCCAGCTCACCACCGTTAGGGACTAGCGGGATTGGTGAGCAGTTCTTC CASSPPLGTSGIGEQFF
NA TRBJ2-3 TRBV5-1 TRBD2 TGCGCCAGCAGTCCCCGGACTAGCGGAACCGGCTACACAGATACGCAGTATTTT CASSPRTSGTGYTDTQYF
NA TRBJ2-6 TRBV21-1 NA TGTGCCAGCGGGAGGCGGGAGCCCTGGAATGGGGCCAACGTCCTGACTTTC CASGRREPWNGANVLTF
NA TRBJ2-7 TRBV6-1 TRBD2 TGTGCGAGCGAGTTTCGGGAGGGCTACGAGCAGTACTTC CASEFREGYEQYF